The 27 T cell receptor beta chains below come from one sample, sequenced in a study of blood T cell repertoires in COVID-19. The data were produced by immunoSEQ multiplex PCR, yet TCRdb's version contains in-frame clones alone and is incomplete. The sample has 75,000 to 100,000 clones; 81% are singletons. Source material: peripheral blood. All receptors derive from a woman of 80 years or more with acute or convalescent COVID-19.

The gene calls are TRBV2 and TRBJ1-2; perhaps TRBD1 as D (5 bases). Trimming took 5 bases from V and 9 from J, leaving 16 bases between them. The CDR3 length is 13 residues. From germline, CDR1 is SNHLY and CDR2 FYNNEI. For the CDR3, the DNA is TGTGCCAGCAGTCTCCGGAGGGACGAAAGCTACACCTTC. It translates to CASSLRRDESYTF.

V gene TRBV10-3 combines with J gene TRBJ2-2; the match to TRBD2 covers 12 bases. With 4 bases clipped from V and 5 bases from J, the junction kept 5 bases outside the gene matches. The CDR3 length is 16 residues. Germline V gene lookup returns CDR1 ENHRY and CDR2 SYGVKD. In DNA form, the CDR3 reads TGTGCCATCAGTGTTTTAGGGACTAGCGGGACCGGGGAGCTGTTTTTT. It codes for CAISVLGTSGTGELFF.

V and J are TRBV6-8 and TRBJ1-1; D not certain. Germline V gene lookup returns CDR1 MNHGY and CDR2 SAAAGT. V shed 7 bases and J shed 1 base, with 13 bases lying between them. The CDR3 runs 14 residues. The CDR3 DNA follows: TGTGCCAGCAAGGAGAGAGGGTCGAACACTGAAGCTTTCTTT. Translating gives CASKERGSNTEAFF.

CDR3 nucleotides: TGTGCCAGCAGCTTGGATAGCGGGGGGGCGGTAGATACGCAGTATTTT. It yields the protein CASSLDSGGAVDTQYF. The chain employs TRBV7-2 and TRBJ2-3; 11 bases fit TRBD2. This CDR3 is built from 16 residues. J gave up 5 bases and V 3 bases, and 7 bases lay outside the gene matches. The germline CDR1 and CDR2 sequences are SGHTA and FQGNSA.

This chain uses TRBV3-1 (or the pseudogene TRBV3-2) with TRBJ2-6; D perhaps matches TRBD1 (6 bases). The CDR3 runs 14 residues. Germline CDR1 and CDR2: LGHDT and YNNKEL (reference sequence). V lost 4 bases, J lost 4 bases, and 8 bases lay in between. CDR3: CASSPGEGANVLTF. CDR3 DNA sequence: TGTGCCAGCAGCCCAGGGGAGGGGGCCAACGTCCTGACTTTC.

V and J are TRBV9 and TRBJ1-5; TRBD1 matches at 7 bases. Trimming at V came to 4 bases and at J to 5 bases, leaving 9 bases not matched to a gene. The CDR3 spans 15 residues. Germline CDR1 and CDR2: SGDLS and YYNGEE. In DNA form, the CDR3 reads TGTGCCAGCAGCCCCGGACAGGTAGAGGATCAGCCCCAGCATTTT. Its translation is CASSPGQVEDQPQHF. The full variable domain, with the rest looked up from reference TRBV9 and TRBJ1-5, is DSGVTQTPKHLITATGQRVTLRCSPRSGDLSVYWYQQSLDQGLQFLIQYYNGEERAKGNILERFSAQQFPDLHSELNLSSLELGDSALYFCASSPGQVEDQPQHFGDGTRLSIL.

This chain links TRBV7-9 with TRBJ2-3; maybe TRBD1 (6 bases). The CDR3 is 14 residues long. Germline CDR1 and CDR2: SEHNR and FQNEAQ (reference sequence). V was pared by 5 bases and J by 5 bases, with 14 bases between. The CDR3, as DNA: TGTGCCAGCAGCACATACACAGGGTTAGATACGCAGTATTTT. Translated: CASSTYTGLDTQYF.

The genes are TRBV30 and TRBJ1-1; D remains unclear. CDR3 size: 12 residues. Trimming left V 3 bases short and J 4 bases short, with 9 bases between. Germline CDR1 and CDR2: GTSNPN and SVGIG (reference sequence). CDR3 nucleotides: TGTGCCTGGAGCGAAGGAGGCACTGAAGCTTTCTTT. Encoded protein: CAWSEGGTEAFF.

This clone turned up a few times. The V call is TRBV6-5, the J call TRBJ1-1; 9 positions match TRBD1. V was pared by 4 bases and J by 0 bases, with 3 bases of the junction left unmatched. This CDR3 region has 15 residues. Germline V gene data show CDR1 as MNHEY and CDR2 as SVGAGI. For the CDR3, the DNA is TGTGCCAGCAGTTCCGGACAGGGGATGAACACTGAAGCTTTCTTT. It specifies CASSSGQGMNTEAFF.

The chain joins TRBV7-3 to TRBJ1-2, with D possibly being TRBD1 (6 bases). This CDR3 comprises 15 residues. The V end lost 5 bases, the J end lost 5 bases, and 18 bases lay between the germline ends. CDR1 SGHTA and CDR2 FQGTGA come from the germline V gene. CDR3 bases: TGTGCCAGCAGCCCAACAGGGTTTGGCGATTATGGCTACACCTTC. It is translated as CASSPTGFGDYGYTF.

The rearrangement uses TRBV11-3 and TRBJ2-3; the match to TRBD2 covers 9 bases. V trimming: 0 bases; J trimming: 7 bases; junction bases outside the gene matches: 5. There are 15 residues in the CDR3. The germline V gene has CDR1 SGHNT and CDR2 YENEEA. CDR3: CASSLEASGANTQYF. The CDR3 nucleotides are TGTGCCAGCAGCTTAGAGGCTAGCGGGGCTAATACGCAGTATTTT.

The chain couples TRBV6-4 to TRBJ2-7; 8 nucleotides match TRBD2. The CDR3 loop spans 16 amino acids. CDR1 and CDR2 from the germline V gene are MRHNA and SNTAGT. The V gene end was trimmed by 2 bases and the J gene end by 0 bases; junction bases not matched to a gene: 6. CDR3 nucleotide sequence: TGTGCCAGCAGTGACCCGTCCGGGGGGGGCTCCTACGAGCAGTACTTC. It translates to CASSDPSGGGSYEQYF.

The chain joins TRBV21-1 to TRBJ2-7; the tabulated D call, TRBD2, remains unverified against the DNA. TRBV21-1 is listed as a pseudogene. The CDR3 runs to 17 residues. In DNA, the CDR3 is TGTGCCAGCAGCAACTTCCACGGGGAGATTTACTGCTACGAGCAGTACGTC. Residues: CASSNFHGEIYCYEQYV.

The V gene is TRBV5-1, the J gene TRBJ2-1; TRBD1 matches at 9 bases. Germline V gives CDR1 SGHRS, CDR2 YFSETQ. The J segment lost 7 bases and the V segment lost 4 bases, leaving 12 bases of the junction unmatched. This CDR3 comprises 16 residues. CDR3 protein: CASSRGVGQGQNEQFF. DNA of the CDR3: TGCGCCAGCAGCAGGGGGGTTGGACAGGGGCAAAATGAGCAGTTCTTC.

This chain links TRBV11-3 with TRBJ2-5; 7 bases line up with TRBD1. V lost 2 bases to trimming and J lost 5 bases; unmatched junction nucleotides: 11. The CDR3 totals 16 residues. CDR1 is SGHNT and CDR2 is YENEEA in the germline V gene. The CDR3: CASSLRVGGGLETQYF. CDR3 in DNA: TGTGCCAGCAGCTTACGTGTAGGGGGCGGTCTGGAGACCCAGTACTTC. The full variable domain, completed using reference TRBV11-3 and TRBJ2-5, is EAGVVQSPRYKIIEKKQPVAFWCNPISGHNTLYWYLQNLGQGPELLIRYENEEAVDDSQLPKDRFSAERLKGVDSTLKIQPAELGDSAVYLCASSLRVGGGLETQYFGPGTRLLVL.

J is TRBJ1-2 and V is TRBV3-1 (or the pseudogene TRBV3-2), with D possibly TRBD1 on 6 matching bases. The CDR3 has 14 amino acids. In germline, CDR1 is LGHDT, CDR2 YNNKEL (reference sequence). V was clipped by 3 bases and J by 8 bases, with 16 bases between them. The CDR3 DNA is TGTGCCAGCAGCCATGGGGACACGCGAGCGGGCTACACCTTC. Its protein is CASSHGDTRAGYTF.

The chain is built from TRBV5-1 and TRBJ1-6, with D perhaps matching TRBD1 (6 bases). The CDR3 has 18 residues. Looked up from germline, CDR1 is SGHRS and CDR2 is YFSETQ. Between the trimmed V and J ends, which lost 0 bases and 0 bases, there was a span of 13 bases. As DNA, the CDR3 is TGCGCCAGCAGCTTGGTGGGTCAGGGGCGCTCCTATAATTCACCCCTCCACTTT. Translated, it gives CASSLVGQGRSYNSPLHF.

The chain joins TRBV7-9 to TRBJ2-3, with 10 bases fitting TRBD2. The CDR3 extends over 16 amino acids. V gave up 0 bases and J gave up 4 bases; unmatched junction bases: 4. Germline CDR1 and CDR2: SEHNR and FQNEAQ (reference sequence). In DNA form, the CDR3 reads TGTGCCAGCAGCTTAGCAGCGGGGGGGCTTTCAGATACGCAGTATTTT. Translating gives CASSLAAGGLSDTQYF.

This chain connects TRBV19 to TRBJ2-5, with D possibly being TRBD2 (6 bases). The CDR3 is 15 amino acids. V was cut by 6 bases and J by 2 bases, with 16 bases left in between. Germline V gene sequence: CDR1 LNHDA, CDR2 SQIVND (reference sequence). The CDR3 spells CASRPGGRGQETQYF. In nucleotides, the CDR3 is TGTGCCAGTAGACCCGGGGGAAGGGGACAAGAGACCCAGTACTTC.

Written as DNA, the CDR3 is TGTGCCAGCAGCGTGGACATCAATCAGCCCCAGCATTTT. Amino acid sequence: CASSVDINQPQHF. J is TRBJ1-5 and V is TRBV9; weak D call: TRBD1 (5 bases). Germline V gene sequence: CDR1 SGDLS, CDR2 YYNGEE. The CDR3 is 13 residues long. V lost 2 bases to trimming and J lost 3 bases, with 6 bases between them.

The rearrangement uses TRBV29-1 and TRBJ1-1; TRBD1 is a possible D gene (6 bases). V was pared by 6 bases and J by 1 base, with 15 bases between. Germline V CDR1 and CDR2: SQVTM, ANQGSEA. CDR3 length equals 14 residues. The CDR3 nucleotides are TGCAGCGTATCGAACAGGGTCTCGAACACTGAAGCTTTCTTT. Its translation: CSVSNRVSNTEAFF.

The V gene is TRBV7-9, the J gene TRBJ2-2; 7 nucleotides agree with TRBD2. With V trimmed by 5 bases and J by 3 bases, 12 bases remained unmatched. Germline CDR1 is SEHNR and CDR2 is FQNEAQ (reference sequence). The CDR3 runs 17 residues. CDR3 in amino acids: CASSPVAGSSDTGELFF. For the CDR3, the DNA is TGTGCCAGCAGCCCCGTAGCGGGTAGCAGCGACACCGGGGAGCTGTTTTTT.

V usage is TRBV6-4 and J usage is TRBJ1-6; maybe TRBD1 (5 bases). The V gene's germline CDR1 is MRHNA and CDR2 SNTAGT. The CDR3 totals 14 residues. Trimming removed 3 bases from V and 7 bases from J, with 10 bases in between. Here the CDR3 reads CASSEGALNSPLHF. The CDR3 region has the DNA TGTGCCAGCAGTGAAGGGGCGTTGAATTCACCCCTCCACTTT.

The CDR3 nucleotides read TGCGCCAGCAGCCCCGGGACAACGAACACCGGGGAGCTGTTTTTT. Translating it yields CASSPGTTNTGELFF. This chain links TRBV5-1 with TRBJ2-2; weak D call: TRBD1 (6 bases). The CDR3 totals 15 residues. CDR1 and CDR2 from the germline V gene are SGHRS and YFSETQ. V was trimmed by 4 bases and J by 0 bases, leaving 10 bases between them.

This rearrangement joins TRBV19 to TRBJ1-4; 8 positions agree with TRBD1. This CDR3 has 15 amino acids. With V trimmed by 5 bases and J by 0 bases, 2 bases remained unmatched. The germline gives CDR1 LNHDA, CDR2 SQIVND (reference sequence). This chain's CDR3 is CASSSDRATNEKLFF. Here the CDR3 DNA reads TGTGCCAGTAGTTCGGACAGGGCAACTAATGAAAAACTGTTTTTT.

The genes are TRBV6-5 and TRBJ1-6; 9 bases fit TRBD1. Unmatched junction bases numbered 3, after V lost 5 bases and J lost 7 bases. This CDR3 is 14 amino acids long. Germline CDR1 MNHEY, CDR2 SVGAGI. Here the CDR3 DNA reads TGTGCCAGCAGTCCAGACAGGGGGAATTCACCCCTCCACTTT. Its translation is CASSPDRGNSPLHF.

The chain employs TRBV3-1 (or the pseudogene TRBV3-2) and TRBJ2-5, with D tentatively TRBD2 (7 bases). The V gene lost 8 bases and the J gene lost 4 bases, with 17 bases spanning the gap. The CDR3 totals 14 residues. CDR1 is LGHDT, CDR2 YNNKEL, per germline (reference sequence). CDR3 DNA sequence: TGTGCCAGCTGTTCTATAGGGGGGGGAGAGACCCAGTACTTC. Its translation: CASCSIGGGETQYF.